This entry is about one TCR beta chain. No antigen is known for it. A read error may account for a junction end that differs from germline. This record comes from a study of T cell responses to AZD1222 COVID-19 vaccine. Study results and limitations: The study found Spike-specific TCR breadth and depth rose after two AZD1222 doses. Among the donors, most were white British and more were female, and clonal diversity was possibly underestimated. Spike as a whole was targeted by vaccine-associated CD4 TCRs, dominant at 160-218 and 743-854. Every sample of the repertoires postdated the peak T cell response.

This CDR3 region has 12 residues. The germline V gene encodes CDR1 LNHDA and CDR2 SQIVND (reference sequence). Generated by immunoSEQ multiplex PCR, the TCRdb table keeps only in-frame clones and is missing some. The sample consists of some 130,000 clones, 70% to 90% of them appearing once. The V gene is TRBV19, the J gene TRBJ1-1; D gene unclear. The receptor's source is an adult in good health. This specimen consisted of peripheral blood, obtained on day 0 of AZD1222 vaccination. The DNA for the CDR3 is TGTGCCAGTAGTGTAGTGAACACTGAAGCTCTCTTT. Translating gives CASSVVNTEALF.